The T cell receptor beta chain under discussion was sequenced for a study of shared clonotypes between healthy human individuals. Looking at the study overall: Researchers assigned three CD4 naive, three CD4 memory, two CD8 naive and one CD8 memory plate to each donor.

Assay runs were performed at deep level. The repertoire was sequenced with immunoSEQ multiplex PCR; TCRdb's copy has only in-frame clones and lacks some. The repertoire includes 2 million to 2.5 million clones, more than 90% of them detected once, and around 0.13% sits in the top ten. Of note for this clone: Its antigen is not identified.

General study findings and limits: It was expected that sequencing depth would affect clonotype sharing among donors. Among the subsets, naive ones generally showed larger estimated richness than memory ones.

Trimming removed 5 bases from V and 5 bases from J, with 19 bases in between. Germline V gene data show CDR1 as SGHRS and CDR2 as YFSETQ. This CDR3 has 15 residues. The rearrangement uses TRBV5-1 and TRBJ2-5, with D possibly being TRBD2 (7 bases). The sample taken for sequencing was naive CD4+ T cells sorted from blood. The subset denotes: CD45RA+ positively selected. The clonotype was recovered from a man younger than 35 in good health. In nucleotides, the CDR3 is TGCGCCAGCAGAATAGGGTCGGGGGGCTGGGAGACCCAGTACTTC. Amino acid sequence: CASRIGSGGWETQYF.